This T cell receptor beta chain is drawn from a study of blood T cell repertoires in COVID-19. TCRdb keeps only in-frame clones here, not all; method: immunoSEQ multiplex PCR. The table lists roughly 80,000 clones, over 70% of them singletons. This clone was counted a single time. The CDR3 totals 14 residues. V dropped 7 bases and J dropped 3; count of bases not matched to a gene: 6. Germline assignment: CDR1 ENHRY and CDR2 SYGVKD. The chain joins TRBV10-3 to TRBJ1-1; TRBD1 matches 9 bases. This receptor was obtained from a man older than 75 with acute or convalescent COVID-19. The specimen sequenced was peripheral blood. The CDR3 is CAIIPGQGDTEAFF. Here the CDR3 DNA reads TGTGCCATCATACCGGGACAGGGAGACACTGAAGCTTTCTTT.